These T cell receptor beta chains were read from a single sample in a study of cytomegalovirus exposure and HLA in healthy donors. Method: immunoSEQ multiplex PCR; TCRdb's copy keeps in-frame clones and lacks some. Of 60,000 to 75,000 clones in the sample, about 74% were seen once. Material for sequencing was PBMCs. Receptors were obtained from an older woman in good health and CMV-seropositive. Both conserved end residues are part of each CDR3. A D gene is named only where the DNA matches it firmly. Not all rows give a size; the values are once, few, many and, for expanded clones, a class.

v_gene: TRBV19; d_gene: TRBD1; len: 15; j_gene: TRBJ2-1; abundance: few; CDR3nt: TGTGCCAGTAGTATCGGACAGGCGTCCTACAATGAGCAGTTCTTC; CDR3aa: CASSIGQASYNEQFF
v_gene: TRBV7-2; d_gene: TRBD2; len: 19; j_gene: TRBJ2-2; abundance: many; CDR3nt: TGTGCCAGCAGTTACTACCCTAGGACTAGCGGGAGGAACACCGGGGAGCTGTTTTTT; CDR3aa: CASSYYPRTSGRNTGELFF
v_gene: TRBV13; d_gene: NA; len: 11; j_gene: TRBJ2-1; abundance: few; CDR3nt: TGTGCCAGCAGCCTACGGAATGAGCAGTTCTTC; CDR3aa: CASSLRNEQFF
v_gene: TRBV27; d_gene: NA; len: 13; j_gene: TRBJ2-3; abundance: NA; CDR3nt: TGTGCCAGCAGTTTAGGGGGCCTGGATACGCAGTATTTT; CDR3aa: CASSLGGLDTQYF
v_gene: TRBV6-5; d_gene: NA; len: 15; j_gene: TRBJ2-1; abundance: NA; CDR3nt: TGTGCCAGCAGTACGGGGGACAGAGCCTACAATGAGCAGTTCTTC; CDR3aa: CASSTGDRAYNEQFF
v_gene: TRBV6-5; d_gene: TRBD1; len: 13; j_gene: TRBJ1-5; abundance: few; CDR3nt: TGTGCCAGCAGAGGGACAGTGCTTCAGCCCCAGCATTTT; CDR3aa: CASRGTVLQPQHF
v_gene: TRBV29-1; d_gene: NA; len: 11; j_gene: TRBJ1-4; abundance: few; CDR3nt: TGCAGCGTTACAGGGCTAGGAAAACTGTTTTTT; CDR3aa: CSVTGLGKLFF
v_gene: TRBV18; d_gene: TRBD1; len: 16; j_gene: TRBJ1-1; abundance: NA; CDR3nt: TGTGCCAGCTCACCTGCGACAGGGGGCGCGGACACTGAAGCTTTCTTT; CDR3aa: CASSPATGGADTEAFF
v_gene: TRBV7-8; d_gene: TRBD1; len: 17; j_gene: TRBJ1-3; abundance: NA; CDR3nt: TGTGCCAGCAGCTCAGGGACAGGGGGCGCTTCTGGAAACACCATATATTTT; CDR3aa: CASSSGTGGASGNTIYF
v_gene: TRBV7-9; d_gene: NA; len: 14; j_gene: TRBJ2-3; abundance: NA; CDR3nt: TGTGCCAGCAGCTTTGGAGTGAGCACAGATACGCAGTATTTT; CDR3aa: CASSFGVSTDTQYF
v_gene: TRBV11-2; d_gene: NA; len: 15; j_gene: TRBJ2-2; abundance: NA; CDR3nt: TGTGCCAGCAGCCCCTATCCTAGTAGTACCGGGGAGCTGTTTTTT; CDR3aa: CASSPYPSSTGELFF
v_gene: TRBV9; d_gene: NA; len: 15; j_gene: TRBJ2-3; abundance: once; CDR3nt: TGTGCCAGCAGCGTAGGAATAGAACGCACAGATACGCAGTATTTT; CDR3aa: CASSVGIERTDTQYF
v_gene: TRBV9; d_gene: NA; len: 14; j_gene: TRBJ2-2; abundance: NA; CDR3nt: TGTGCCAGCGGTAGTGCAGGCAACACCGGGGAGCTGTTTTTT; CDR3aa: CASGSAGNTGELFF
v_gene: TRBV27; d_gene: NA; len: 16; j_gene: TRBJ1-4; abundance: NA; CDR3nt: TGTGCCAGCAGTTTAAGTGGGCGCAGGGGCGGTGAAAAACTGTTTTTT; CDR3aa: CASSLSGRRGGEKLFF
v_gene: TRBV7-3; d_gene: TRBD2; len: 16; j_gene: TRBJ2-3; abundance: NA; CDR3nt: TGTGCCAGCAGCTCGTCTAGCGGGGGAGAAGGAGATACGCAGTATTTT; CDR3aa: CASSSSSGGEGDTQYF
v_gene: TRBV7-2; d_gene: NA; len: 14; j_gene: TRBJ1-3; abundance: once; CDR3nt: TGTGCCAGCAGCTTAGCGAGGGGGGGAAACACCATATATTTT; CDR3aa: CASSLARGGNTIYF
v_gene: TRBV11-3; d_gene: NA; len: 14; j_gene: TRBJ2-7; abundance: NA; CDR3nt: TGTGCCAGCAGCTTTGGTCCGGGAACCTACGAGCAGTACTTC; CDR3aa: CASSFGPGTYEQYF
v_gene: TRBV10-2; d_gene: TRBD2; len: 13; j_gene: TRBJ2-7; abundance: NA; CDR3nt: TGCGCCAGCCGGCTAGCGGGAAACTACGAGCAGTACTTC; CDR3aa: CASRLAGNYEQYF
v_gene: TRBV19; d_gene: TRBD2; len: 15; j_gene: TRBJ2-3; abundance: NA; CDR3nt: TGTGCCAGTAGTACAACCGGGACTAGCGACGATACGCAGTATTTT; CDR3aa: CASSTTGTSDDTQYF
v_gene: TRBV5-1; d_gene: NA; len: 13; j_gene: TRBJ1-5; abundance: NA; CDR3nt: TGCGCCAGCAGATCAGGGGAAGAACAGCCCCAGCATTTT; CDR3aa: CASRSGEEQPQHF
v_gene: TRBV7-9; d_gene: TRBD1; len: 15; j_gene: TRBJ1-1; abundance: NA; CDR3nt: TGTGCCAGCAGGAAACAGGGGCCTACGAACACTGAAGCTTTCTTT; CDR3aa: CASRKQGPTNTEAFF
v_gene: TRBV6-6; d_gene: NA; len: 12; j_gene: TRBJ1-4; abundance: NA; CDR3nt: TGTGCCAGCACGGACAGTCGGGAAAAACTGTTTTTT; CDR3aa: CASTDSREKLFF
v_gene: TRBV21-1; d_gene: NA; len: 15; j_gene: TRBJ1-2; abundance: once; CDR3nt: TGTGCCAGCAGAGCGAGGTTGACAGGCGTATATGGCTACACCTTC; CDR3aa: CASRARLTGVYGYTF
v_gene: TRBV5-1; d_gene: TRBD1; len: 16; j_gene: TRBJ1-2; abundance: NA; CDR3nt: TGCGCCAGCAGAAACGGCTTCACGGGACAGGGAGGCGGCTACACCTTC; CDR3aa: CASRNGFTGQGGGYTF
v_gene: TRBV6-1; d_gene: NA; len: 13; j_gene: TRBJ1-1; abundance: NA; CDR3nt: TGTGCCAGCAGTCCCACAATGAACACTGAAGCTTTCTTT; CDR3aa: CASSPTMNTEAFF
v_gene: TRBV7-9; d_gene: NA; len: 12; j_gene: TRBJ2-7; abundance: NA; CDR3nt: TGTGCCAGCAGCGCCACTAGTAACGAGCAGTACTTC; CDR3aa: CASSATSNEQYF
v_gene: TRBV9; d_gene: NA; len: 14; j_gene: TRBJ2-2; abundance: NA; CDR3nt: TGTGCCAGCAGCGTAGCGGTCCGGAGCGGGGAGCTGTTTTTT; CDR3aa: CASSVAVRSGELFF
v_gene: TRBV7-2; d_gene: NA; len: 13; j_gene: TRBJ1-1; abundance: few; CDR3nt: TGTGCCAGCACCGTAATGAGAGGGACTGAAGCTTTCTTT; CDR3aa: CASTVMRGTEAFF
v_gene: TRBV19; d_gene: TRBD1; len: 14; j_gene: TRBJ1-4; abundance: NA; CDR3nt: TGTGCCAGTAGTATCACAGGGGTTAATGAAAAACTGTTTTTT; CDR3aa: CASSITGVNEKLFF